This T cell receptor beta chain was identified during a study of tumor and adjacent non-tumor tissue in lung cancer. Study summary: Histology: 12 adenocarcinoma, 2 squamous cell carcinoma, 1 small cell lung cancer. Aged about 31 to 80 years, patients included roughly ten men and 4 to 6 women with stage I to III disease.

No cell sorting was done before RNA was extracted from the tissue. The normal lung tissue was taken more than 3 cm from the tumor edge. TCRbeta libraries were built with three rounds of nested PCR, modified from ARM-PCR. TCRdb redid the calling of the multiplex PCR reads with MiXCR, one entry per CDR3 protein. The profile covers 60,000 to 85,000 distinct CDR3 sequences, with around 76% appearing a single time and around 43% taken by the ten largest. The V and J ends lost 7 bases and 5 bases respectively, with 17 bases between them. The germline CDR1 and CDR2 sequences are DFQATT and SNEGSKA (reference sequence). This CDR3 spans 13 amino acids.

The source is a man between 70 and 80 years old with non-small cell lung cancer. The rearrangement uses TRBV20-1 and TRBJ1-2, with D perhaps matching TRBD1 (5 bases). Source material: distant non-tumor lung tissue. The CDR3: CSGPAGIGYGYTF. The DNA of the CDR3 is TGCAGTGGCCCGGCAGGGATTGGTTATGGCTACACCTTC.